These T cell receptor beta chains were read from a single sample in a study of patients and donors after allogeneic stem cell transplantation. MiXCR was run by TCRdb on the RT-PCR reads, yielding one entry per CDR3 protein. The sample consists of roughly 960,000 distinct CDR3 sequences, over 15% of them appearing once. Sequenced input: blood, either unsorted or a sorted T cell fraction (not recorded which). The receptors were sampled from a human donor who was either an allogeneic HSCT recipient or a stem cell or donor lymphocyte infusion donor (not recorded which). It is not recorded whose cells these are; they may come from a transplant donor. Each CDR3 is given with its conserved first and last residue. A D gene is named only where the DNA matches it firmly. Not all rows give a size; the values are once, few, many and, for expanded clones, a class.

clone_size | j_call | d_call | v_call | cdr3_length | cdr3_aa | cdr3_nt
NA | TRBJ2-1 | TRBD2 | TRBV7-8 | 17 | CASSLGQLAGGLDEQFF | TGTGCCAGCAGCTTAGGACAACTAGCGGGGGGATTGGATGAGCAGTTCTTC
NA | TRBJ2-6 | NA | TRBV7-2 | 17 | CASSLEGPFSGANVLTF | TGTGCCAGCAGCTTAGAAGGGCCCTTCTCTGGGGCCAACGTCCTGACTTTC
many | TRBJ1-3 | NA | TRBV13 | 16 | CASSLGQTVSGNTIYF | TGTGCCAGCAGCTTAGGACAGACGGTATCTGGAAACACCATATATTTT
NA | TRBJ2-1 | TRBD2 | TRBV9 | 15 | CASSAGRLAYNEQFF | TGTGCCAGCAGCGCAGGGAGACTAGCGTACAATGAGCAGTTCTTC
once | TRBJ2-1 | TRBD2 | TRBV2 | 14 | CASRRTSLGDEQFF | TGTGCCAGCAGGAGGACTAGTTTGGGCGATGAGCAGTTCTTC
NA | TRBJ2-5 | TRBD2 | TRBV7-9 | 13 | CASSPGGLETQYF | TGTGCCAGCAGCCCCGGGGGGTTAGAGACCCAGTACTTC
NA | TRBJ1-2 | NA | TRBV27 | 9 | CASSLGYAF | TGTGCCAGCAGTCTCGGCTACGCCTTC
once | TRBJ2-7 | TRBD1 | TRBV18 | 15 | CASSPGQANSYEQYF | TGTGCCAGCTCACCAGGACAGGCCAACTCCTACGAGCAGTACTTC
many | TRBJ2-7 | TRBD2 | TRBV20-1 | 15 | CSARDGTSGGYEQYF | TGCAGTGCTAGAGATGGTACTAGCGGGGGCTACGAGCAGTACTTC
NA | TRBJ1-2 | NA | TRBV9 | 15 | CASSRPGVMNYGYTF | TGTGCCAGCAGCCGCCCAGGTGTAATGAACTATGGCTACACCTTC
NA | TRBJ2-1 | TRBD2 | TRBV20-1 | 18 | CSARNDQRPLVAGNEQFF | TGCAGTGCTAGAAACGACCAGAGGCCGTTAGTAGCGGGTAATGAGCAGTTCTTC
once | TRBJ2-5 | NA | TRBV18 | 14 | CASSPETGQETQYF | TGTGCCAGCTCACCCGAAACAGGGCAAGAGACCCAGTACTTC
NA | TRBJ2-5 | NA | TRBV6-1 | 15 | CASSTPRSGQETQYF | TGTGCCAGCAGTACCCCTCGGTCAGGTCAAGAGACCCAGTACTTC
NA | TRBJ2-7 | NA | TRBV20-1 | 14 | CSATLRPSSYEQYF | TGCAGTGCTACTCTTCGCCCTAGCTCCTACGAGCAGTACTTC
NA | TRBJ2-7 | NA | TRBV12-3/TRBV12-4 | 14 | CASSLYGGAYEQYF | TGTGCCAGCAGTTTATACGGGGGAGCCTACGAGCAGTACTTC
once | TRBJ1-3 | NA | TRBV5-1 | 14 | CASSFDGGGNTIYF | TGCGCCAGCAGCTTCGACGGGGGTGGAAACACCATATATTTT
few | TRBJ2-7 | NA | TRBV4-2 | 16 | CASSQDPHTRGHEQYF | TGTGCCAGCAGCCAAGATCCGCACACCAGGGGACACGAGCAGTACTTC
few | TRBJ1-1 | NA | TRBV11-2 | 16 | CASSLESGHLNTEAFF | TGTGCCAGCAGCTTAGAATCCGGACACCTGAACACTGAAGCTTTCTTT
NA | TRBJ2-1 | TRBD2 | TRBV20-1 | 15 | CSAKPGLAVSNEQFF | TGCAGTGCTAAACCGGGACTAGCGGTGTCCAATGAGCAGTTCTTC
NA | TRBJ1-2 | NA | TRBV28 | 16 | CASSLRGAIDNYGYTF | TGTGCCAGCAGCTTAAGGGGGGCGATCGACAACTATGGCTACACCTTC
NA | TRBJ1-1 | NA | TRBV20-1 | 13 | CSARGNLSLRAFF | TGCAGTGCTAGAGGTAACCTATCTCTGAGGGCTTTCTTT
NA | TRBJ2-7 | TRBD1 | TRBV6-2/TRBV6-3 | 14 | CASSTWTTGGEQYF | TGTGCCAGCAGCACCTGGACAACAGGGGGCGAGCAGTACTTC
few | TRBJ2-1 | TRBD2 | TRBV12-3/TRBV12-4 | 16 | CASSTGTSGRKNEQFF | TGTGCCAGCAGCACCGGGACTAGCGGGAGGAAAAATGAGCAGTTCTTC
few | TRBJ2-1 | TRBD2 | TRBV3-1 | 13 | CASSQDTSGILFF | TGTGCCAGCAGCCAAGATACTAGCGGGATACTTTTCTTC
NA | TRBJ1-1 | NA | TRBV9 | 13 | CASSVDGGTEAFF | TGTGCCAGCAGCGTAGATGGCGGAACTGAAGCTTTCTTT
NA | TRBJ2-3 | TRBD2 | TRBV20-1 | 15 | CSAPTSGGMSDTQYF | TGCAGTGCCCCTACTAGCGGGGGGATGTCAGATACGCAGTATTTT
NA | TRBJ2-6 | NA | TRBV7-9 | 15 | CASSFPLSGANVLTF | TGTGCCAGCAGCTTTCCCCTCTCTGGGGCCAACGTCCTGACTTTC
NA | TRBJ1-1 | NA | TRBV29-1 | 13 | CSAGFGLNTEAFF | TGCAGCGCCGGGTTCGGGCTTAACACTGAAGCTTTCTTT
few | TRBJ2-1 | NA | TRBV7-9 | 11 | CASTPLVEQFF | TGTGCCAGCACCCCATTGGTTGAGCAGTTCTTC
NA | TRBJ1-2 | NA | TRBV6-1 | 14 | CASRMLKGNYGYTF | TGTGCCAGCAGGATGTTGAAGGGCAACTATGGCTACACCTTC
NA | TRBJ2-2 | NA | TRBV10-3 | 16 | CAISESASKAGGELFF | TGTGCCATCAGTGAGTCTGCCAGTAAAGCCGGCGGGGAGCTGTTTTTT
many | TRBJ1-5 | NA | TRBV15 | 16 | CATSRDFMNPVQPQHF | TGTGCCACCAGCAGAGATTTTATGAATCCCGTCCAGCCCCAGCATTTT
NA | TRBJ2-7 | NA | TRBV5-1 | 14 | CASTPGIAAYEQYF | TGCGCCAGCACTCCAGGGATAGCGGCCTACGAGCAGTACTTC
few | TRBJ2-7 | NA | TRBV7-9 | 15 | CASSSERGDLYEQYF | TGTGCCAGCAGCTCCGAAAGGGGGGACCTCTACGAGCAGTACTTC
many | TRBJ2-3 | TRBD1 | TRBV29-1 | 13 | CSVRTGDSGTQYF | TGCAGCGTCAGGACAGGGGATTCGGGTACGCAGTATTTT
few | TRBJ1-2 | NA | TRBV5-1 | 13 | CASSRAPKDGYTF | TGCGCCAGCAGCCGCGCCCCAAAGGATGGCTACACCTTC
NA | TRBJ1-3 | NA | TRBV5-1 | 14 | CASRDLRGGNTIYF | TGCGCCAGCAGGGATCTCAGGGGAGGAAACACCATATATTTT